These 24 T cell receptor beta chains share one sample of origin, sequenced in a study of blood T cell repertoires in COVID-19. Some clones are missing from TCRdb's copy, which holds only in-frame ones; the method was immunoSEQ multiplex PCR. The data show 300,000 to 350,000 clones, with about 90% seen just once and approximately 4.5% held by the top ten. Sequences were obtained from PBMCs or T cells enriched from blood (not recorded which). These receptors all stem from a woman under 30 with acute COVID-19.

The sample holds one count of this clone. The V gene is TRBV5-1, the J gene TRBJ2-1; weak D call: TRBD1 (6 bases). The CDR3 contains 16 residues. With 4 bases removed from V and 2 bases from J, the gap between germline ends came to 16 bases. Looked up from germline, CDR1 is SGHRS and CDR2 is YFSETQ. The CDR3 loop reads CASSIGQTLTYNEQFF. The CDR3 DNA follows: TGCGCCAGCAGCATCGGACAGACCCTCACCTACAATGAGCAGTTCTTC.

This chain joins TRBV30 and TRBJ2-5, with 7 bases lining up with TRBD1. The CDR3 loop spans 13 amino acids. Trimming took 2 bases from V and 4 from J; bases not matched to a gene: 4. Germline CDR1 and CDR2: GTSNPN and SVGIG (reference sequence). Written as DNA, the CDR3 is TGTGCCTGGAGTAAGGGGGCACGAGAGACCCAGTACTTC. Its translation is CAWSKGARETQYF. Using reference TRBV30 and TRBJ2-5 for the parts outside the CDR3, the full variable domain is SQTIHQWPATLVQPVGSPLSLECTVEGTSNPNLYWYRQAAGRGLQLLFYSVGIGQISSEVPQNLSASRPQDRQFILSSKKLLLSDSGFYLCAWSKGARETQYFGPGTRLLVL.

The J gene is TRBJ1-6, the V gene TRBV5-1; weak D call: TRBD1 (5 bases). CDR1 and CDR2 from the germline V gene are SGHRS and YFSETQ. The ends were cut back, 1 base at V and 10 bases at J, with 12 bases in the middle. The CDR3 totals 14 residues. The CDR3 DNA is TGCGCCAGCAGCTTGTTCAGGGAAGGCTCACCCCTCCACTTT. Its protein is CASSLFREGSPLHF.

This chain uses TRBV18 with TRBJ2-7; D ambiguous. CDR3 length: 13 residues. V lost 5 bases and J lost 1, with 9 bases in between. Germline V gene data show CDR1 as KGHSH and CDR2 as LQKENI. The chain's CDR3 is CASSSTPSYEQYF. Here the CDR3 DNA reads TGTGCCAGCTCATCGACACCTTCCTACGAGCAGTACTTC. Looking up the rest from reference TRBV18 and TRBJ2-7 gives the full variable domain: NAGVMQNPRHLVRRRGQEARLRCSPMKGHSHVYWYRQLPEEGLKFMVYLQKENIIDESGMPKERFSAEFPKEGPSILRIQQVVRGDSAAYFCASSSTPSYEQYFGPGTRLTVT.

V usage is TRBV3-1 (or the pseudogene TRBV3-2) and J usage is TRBJ1-3; TRBD1 might be the D (6 bases). The CDR3 runs to 15 residues. Trimming took off 0 bases at V and 2 bases at J, with 8 bases between the two ends. CDR1 is LGHDT and CDR2 is YNNKEL in the germline V gene (reference sequence). CDR3 DNA sequence: TGTGCCAGCAGCCAAGATGAGGGGGCTGGAAACACCATATATTTT. It encodes CASSQDEGAGNTIYF.

The chain carries TRBV28 and TRBJ1-2; D may be TRBD1 (5 bases). V lost 0 bases to trimming and J lost 8 bases, with 7 bases between them. The CDR3 has 12 residues. CDR1 and CDR2 from the germline V gene are MDHEN and SYDVKM. In nucleotides, the CDR3 is TGTGCCAGCAGTTTATGGCAGGGCGGCTACACCTTC. Protein: CASSLWQGGYTF.

The rearrangement joins TRBV24-1 to TRBJ1-2, with 7 nucleotides matching TRBD1. V was clipped by 1 base and J by 6 bases; unmatched bases: 4. Germline CDR1 and CDR2: KGHDR and SFDVKD. The CDR3 totals 14 residues. The chain's CDR3 is CATSDFGGGDGYTF. In DNA form, the CDR3 reads TGTGCCACCAGTGATTTCGGAGGGGGCGATGGCTACACCTTC.

The chain recombines TRBV18 with TRBJ1-5, with unresolved D. In germline, CDR1 is KGHSH, CDR2 LQKENI. This CDR3 contains 15 residues. The V gene lost 3 bases and the J gene lost 6 bases, with 15 bases spanning the gap. The CDR3 reads CASSPSTGSSQPQHF. The DNA of the CDR3 is TGTGCCAGCTCACCCAGCACGGGGAGTAGTCAGCCCCAGCATTTT. Combining the CDR3 with reference TRBV18 and TRBJ1-5 gives the whole variable domain NAGVMQNPRHLVRRRGQEARLRCSPMKGHSHVYWYRQLPEEGLKFMVYLQKENIIDESGMPKERFSAEFPKEGPSILRIQQVVRGDSAAYFCASSPSTGSSQPQHFGDGTRLSIL.

The CDR3 loop reads CASSEDRVIDEQYF. CDR3 bases: TGTGCCAGCAGTGAGGACAGGGTTATCGACGAGCAGTACTTC. The chain recombines TRBV6-1 with TRBJ2-7; TRBD1 matches at 8 bases. This CDR3 region has 14 residues. J gave up 5 bases and V 3 bases, and 6 bases lay outside the gene matches. CDR1 and CDR2 from the germline V gene are MNHNS and SASEGT.

The chain has TRBV6-5 and TRBJ2-1; 8 bases match TRBD1. The CDR3 runs to 15 residues. V was pared by 3 bases and J by 10 bases, with 11 bases of the junction left unmatched. Germline V lookup: CDR1 MNHEY, CDR2 SVGAGI. The chain's CDR3 is CASSYSGTGTWEQFF. The DNA for the CDR3 is TGTGCCAGCAGTTATTCCGGGACAGGTACCTGGGAGCAGTTCTTC.

The rearrangement uses TRBV5-4 and TRBJ2-3; TRBD1 aligns across 8 bases. With 1 base clipped from V and 2 bases from J, the junction kept 6 bases outside the gene matches. Germline assignment: CDR1 SGHNT and CDR2 YYREEE (reference sequence). The CDR3 runs to 16 residues. CDR3 loop: CASSLLDRVLTDTQYF. DNA of the CDR3: TGTGCCAGCAGCTTGCTGGACAGGGTACTCACAGATACGCAGTATTTT.

V is TRBV7-9 and J is TRBJ1-5; D is undetermined. This CDR3 comprises 14 residues. Deletions cut 1 base from V and 3 bases from J, with 7 bases between. CDR1 and CDR2 (germline): SEHNR, FQNEAQ (reference sequence). CDR3 nucleotides: TGTGCCAGCAGCTTAGGGCAGGACAATCAGCCCCAGCATTTT. Translating it yields CASSLGQDNQPQHF.

V and J are TRBV11-3 and TRBJ2-1, with 13 bases matching TRBD2. Germline lookup yields CDR1 SGHNT and CDR2 YENEEA. V shed 0 bases and J 8 bases; nucleotides not matched to a gene: 7. The CDR3 extends over 17 amino acids. The chain's CDR3 is CASSLDDRTSGSDEQFF. The CDR3 region has the DNA TGTGCCAGCAGCTTAGATGACCGGACTAGCGGGAGTGATGAGCAGTTCTTC.

The genes are TRBV5-1 and TRBJ1-1; D is unresolved. Trimming pared 0 bases from V and 7 bases from J, leaving 10 bases between. This CDR3 is 13 amino acids long. Looked up from germline, CDR1 is SGHRS and CDR2 is YFSETQ. CDR3 nucleotide sequence: TGCGCCAGCAGCTTGGGGGCTTCCGATGAAGCTTTCTTT. This encodes CASSLGASDEAFF.

The chain employs TRBV27 and TRBJ2-1, with TRBD1 as a possible D gene (5 bases). Germline loops: CDR1 MNHEY, CDR2 SMNVEV (reference sequence). The CDR3 has 14 amino acids. V was pared by 3 bases and J by 2 bases, with 8 bases between. The chain's CDR3 is CASSLAGPYNEQFF. Here the CDR3 DNA reads TGTGCCAGCAGTTTGGCAGGGCCCTACAATGAGCAGTTCTTC.

The chain uses TRBV15 and TRBJ1-5, with no clear D. This CDR3 region has 14 residues. The V end lost 1 base, the J end lost 7 bases, and 11 bases lay between the germline ends. Germline CDR1 reads LNHNV; CDR2 reads YYDKDF (reference sequence). The CDR3 bases are TGTGCCACCAGCAGAGGACAAGTAGGCCAGCCCCAGCATTTT. It codes for CATSRGQVGQPQHF.

The rearrangement joins TRBV7-9 to TRBJ2-7; 9 bases fit TRBD1. Germline V gene sequence: CDR1 SEHNR, CDR2 FQNEAQ (reference sequence). V lost 5 bases to trimming and J lost 3 bases; unmatched junction nucleotides: 14. The CDR3 consists of 17 residues. CDR3 in amino acids: CASSAHSGTGKNYEQYF. The CDR3 DNA sequence: TGTGCCAGCAGCGCGCATTCCGGGACAGGGAAAAACTACGAGCAGTACTTC.

The chain uses TRBV28 and TRBJ1-5, with D perhaps TRBD1 (5 bases). The CDR3 is made up of 17 amino acids. The V and J ends lost 6 bases and 0 bases respectively, with 18 bases between them. In germline, CDR1 is MDHEN, CDR2 SYDVKM. CDR3 nucleotides: TGTGCCAGCAGAGGGCGGGGCGGAGCGGATAGCAATCAGCCCCAGCATTTT. Its protein is CASRGRGGADSNQPQHF.

This chain links TRBV28 with TRBJ1-6; TRBD1 matches 7 bases. This CDR3 region has 18 residues. After removal of 6 bases from V and 3 bases from J, the junction contained 14 bases not matched to a gene. In germline, CDR1 is MDHEN, CDR2 SYDVKM. Here the CDR3 reads CASSSPPDRKNYNSPLHF. Written as DNA, the CDR3 is TGTGCCAGCAGCTCCCCCCCGGACAGGAAAAACTATAATTCACCCCTCCACTTT.

V gene TRBV19 combines with J gene TRBJ2-7, with 7 nucleotides matching TRBD1. The germline V gene has CDR1 LNHDA and CDR2 SQIVND (reference sequence). V gave up 8 bases and J gave up 7 bases; unmatched junction bases: 11. There are 13 residues in the CDR3. CDR3 nucleotides: TGTGCCAGTTCCCGGACAGGTGGTTGGGAGCAGTACTTC. It translates to CASSRTGGWEQYF.

This sequence joins TRBV11-2 and TRBJ2-2; 12 positions match TRBD2. With V trimmed by 4 bases and J by 4 bases, 4 bases remained unmatched. The CDR3 is made up of 16 amino acids. Looked up from germline, CDR1 is SGHAT and CDR2 is FQNNGV. DNA of the CDR3: TGTGCCAGCAGCTCGGGACTAGCGGGCGGCACCGGGGAGCTGTTTTTT. This sequence encodes CASSSGLAGGTGELFF.

This sequence joins TRBV2 and TRBJ1-4; 8 bases fit TRBD1. Germline V gene data show CDR1 as SNHLY and CDR2 as FYNNEI. With 5 bases clipped from V and 4 bases from J, the junction kept 6 bases outside the gene matches. The length of the CDR3 is 15 residues. CDR3 DNA: TGTGCCAGCAGTCGAGGACAGGGCTATAATGAAAAACTGTTTTTT. Protein sequence: CASSRGQGYNEKLFF.

This chain uses TRBV27 with TRBJ1-2, with a weak D call TRBD1 (6 bases). From germline, CDR1 is MNHEY and CDR2 SMNVEV (reference sequence). V was pared by 0 bases and J by 5 bases, with 10 bases between. The CDR3 contains 14 residues. The CDR3 sequence is CASSLSRGGYGYTF. CDR3 nucleotides: TGTGCCAGCAGTTTATCCAGGGGTGGATATGGCTACACCTTC.

The chain joins TRBV7-3 to TRBJ2-3; D remains unclear. Germline values: CDR1 SGHTA, CDR2 FQGTGA. The V end lost 2 bases, the J end lost 6 bases, and 9 bases lay between the germline ends. The CDR3 is made up of 13 amino acids. The CDR3 DNA reads as TGTGCCAGCAGCTTATTACATATGGATACGCAGTATTTT. Encoded protein: CASSLLHMDTQYF.